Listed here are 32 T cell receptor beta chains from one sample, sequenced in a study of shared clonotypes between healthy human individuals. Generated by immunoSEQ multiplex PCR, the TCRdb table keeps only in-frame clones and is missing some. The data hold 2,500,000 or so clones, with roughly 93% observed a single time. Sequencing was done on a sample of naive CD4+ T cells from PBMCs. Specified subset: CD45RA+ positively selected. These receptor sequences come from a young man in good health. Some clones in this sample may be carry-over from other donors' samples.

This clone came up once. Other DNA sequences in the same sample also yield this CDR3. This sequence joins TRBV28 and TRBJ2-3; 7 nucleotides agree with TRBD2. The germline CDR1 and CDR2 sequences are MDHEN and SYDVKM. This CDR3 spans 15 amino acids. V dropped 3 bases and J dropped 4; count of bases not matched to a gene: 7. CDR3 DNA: TGTGCCAGCAGTTTGGGCGGGAGAGGAGCAGATACGCAGTATTTT. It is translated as CASSLGGRGADTQYF.

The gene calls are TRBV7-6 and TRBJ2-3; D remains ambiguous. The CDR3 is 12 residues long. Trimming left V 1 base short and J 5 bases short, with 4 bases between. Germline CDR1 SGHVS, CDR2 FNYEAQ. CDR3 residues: CASSLVIDTQYF. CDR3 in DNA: TGTGCCAGCAGCTTAGTTATAGATACGCAGTATTTT.

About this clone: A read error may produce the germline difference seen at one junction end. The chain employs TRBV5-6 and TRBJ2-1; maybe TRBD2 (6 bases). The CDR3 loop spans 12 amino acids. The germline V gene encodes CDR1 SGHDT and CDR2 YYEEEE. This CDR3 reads CASSLGTAGRVF. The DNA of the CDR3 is TGTGCCAGCAGCTTAGGGACCGCGGGGCGGGTCTTC.

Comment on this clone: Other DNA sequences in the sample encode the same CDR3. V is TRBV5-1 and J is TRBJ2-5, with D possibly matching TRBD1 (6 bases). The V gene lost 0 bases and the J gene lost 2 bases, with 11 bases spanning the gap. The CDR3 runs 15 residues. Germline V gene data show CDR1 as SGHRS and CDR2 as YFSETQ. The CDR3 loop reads CASSLVGTRQETQYF. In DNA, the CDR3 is TGCGCCAGCAGCTTGGTAGGGACAAGGCAAGAGACCCAGTACTTC.

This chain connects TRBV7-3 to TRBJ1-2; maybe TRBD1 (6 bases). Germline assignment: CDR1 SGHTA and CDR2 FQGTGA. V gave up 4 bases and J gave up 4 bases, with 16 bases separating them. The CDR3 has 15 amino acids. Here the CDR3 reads CASSSRGDVRYGYTF. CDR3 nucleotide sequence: TGTGCCAGCAGCTCAAGGGGGGACGTACGCTATGGCTACACCTTC.

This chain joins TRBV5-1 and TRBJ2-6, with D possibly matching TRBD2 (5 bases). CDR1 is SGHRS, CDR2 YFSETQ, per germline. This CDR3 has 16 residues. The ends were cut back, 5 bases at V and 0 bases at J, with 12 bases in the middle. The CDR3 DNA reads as TGCGCCAGCAGTCAGAGGGCAAACTCTGGGGCCAACGTCCTGACTTTC. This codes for CASSQRANSGANVLTF.

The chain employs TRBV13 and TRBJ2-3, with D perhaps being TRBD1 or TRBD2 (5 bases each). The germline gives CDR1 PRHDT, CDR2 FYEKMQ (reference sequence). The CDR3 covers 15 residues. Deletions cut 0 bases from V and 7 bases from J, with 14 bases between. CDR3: CASSLGGYGGNTQYF. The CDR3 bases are TGTGCCAGCAGCTTAGGAGGGTATGGGGGAAATACGCAGTATTTT. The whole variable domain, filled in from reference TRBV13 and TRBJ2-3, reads AAGVIQSPRHLIKEKRETATLKCYPIPRHDTVYWYQQGPGQDPQFLISFYEKMQSDKGSIPDRFSAQQFSDYHSELNMSSLELGDSALYFCASSLGGYGGNTQYFGPGTRLTVL.

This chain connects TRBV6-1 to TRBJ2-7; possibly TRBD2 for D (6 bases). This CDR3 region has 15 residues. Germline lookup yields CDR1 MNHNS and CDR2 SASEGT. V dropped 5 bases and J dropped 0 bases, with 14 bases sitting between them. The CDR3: CASSPPGAPSYEQYF. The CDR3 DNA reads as TGTGCCAGCAGTCCTCCGGGAGCCCCCTCCTACGAGCAGTACTTC.

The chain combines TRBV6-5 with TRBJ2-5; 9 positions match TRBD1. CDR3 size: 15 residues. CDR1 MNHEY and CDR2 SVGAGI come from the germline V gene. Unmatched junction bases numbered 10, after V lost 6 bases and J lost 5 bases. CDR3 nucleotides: TGTGCCAGCAGGATGACAGGGGGGCCCAGGGAGACCCAGTACTTC. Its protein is CASRMTGGPRETQYF.

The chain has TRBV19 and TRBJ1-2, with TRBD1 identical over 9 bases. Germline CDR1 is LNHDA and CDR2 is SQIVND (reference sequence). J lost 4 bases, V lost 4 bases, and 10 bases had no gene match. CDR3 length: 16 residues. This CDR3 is CASSRGGTGFVYGYTF. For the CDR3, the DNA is TGTGCCAGTAGTAGGGGGGGGACAGGGTTCGTCTATGGCTACACCTTC.

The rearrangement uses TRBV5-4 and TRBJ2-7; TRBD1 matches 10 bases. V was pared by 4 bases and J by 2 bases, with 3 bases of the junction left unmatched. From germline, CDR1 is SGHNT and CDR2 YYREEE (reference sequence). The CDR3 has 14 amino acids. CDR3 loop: CASSPGTGAYEQYF. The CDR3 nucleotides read TGTGCCAGCAGCCCCGGGACAGGGGCCTACGAGCAGTACTTC.

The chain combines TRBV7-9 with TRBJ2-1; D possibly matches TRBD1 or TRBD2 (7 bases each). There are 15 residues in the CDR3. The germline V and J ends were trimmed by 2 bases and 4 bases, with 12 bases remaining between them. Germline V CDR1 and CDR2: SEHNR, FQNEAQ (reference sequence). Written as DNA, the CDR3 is TGTGCCAGCAGCTTACAAGCGGGACAGTACAATGAGCAGTTCTTC. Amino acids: CASSLQAGQYNEQFF. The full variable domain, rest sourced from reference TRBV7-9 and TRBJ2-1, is DTGVSQNPRHKITKRGQNVTFRCDPISEHNRLYWYRQTLGQGPEFLTYFQNEAQLEKSRLLSDRFSAERPKGSFSTLEIQRTEQGDSAMYLCASSLQAGQYNEQFFGPGTRLTVL.

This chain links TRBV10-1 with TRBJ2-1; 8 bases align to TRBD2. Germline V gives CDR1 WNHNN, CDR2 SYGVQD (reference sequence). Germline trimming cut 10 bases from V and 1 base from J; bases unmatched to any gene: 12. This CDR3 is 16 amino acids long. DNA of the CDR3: TGCGCCACTGCGATTAGGCGGGAGGTTTCCTACAATGAGCAGTTCTTC. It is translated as CATAIRREVSYNEQFF.

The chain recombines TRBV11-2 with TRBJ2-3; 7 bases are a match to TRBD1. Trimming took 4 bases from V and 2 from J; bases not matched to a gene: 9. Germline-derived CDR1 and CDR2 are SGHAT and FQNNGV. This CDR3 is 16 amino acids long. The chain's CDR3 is CASSSRQGRATDTQYF. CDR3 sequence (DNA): TGTGCCAGCAGCTCGAGACAGGGTAGAGCCACAGATACGCAGTATTTT.

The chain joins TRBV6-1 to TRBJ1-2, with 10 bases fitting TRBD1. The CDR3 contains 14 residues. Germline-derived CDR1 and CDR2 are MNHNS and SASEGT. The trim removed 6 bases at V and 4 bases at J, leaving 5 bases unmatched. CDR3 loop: CASRPRQGAYGYTF. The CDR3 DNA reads TGTGCCAGCAGGCCACGACAGGGGGCCTATGGCTACACCTTC.

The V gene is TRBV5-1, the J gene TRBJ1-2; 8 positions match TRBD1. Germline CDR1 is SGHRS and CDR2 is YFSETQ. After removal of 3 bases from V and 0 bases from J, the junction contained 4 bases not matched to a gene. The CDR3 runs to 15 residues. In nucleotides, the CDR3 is TGCGCCAGCAGCTGGGGACAGGCAACTAACTATGGCTACACCTTC. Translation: CASSWGQATNYGYTF.

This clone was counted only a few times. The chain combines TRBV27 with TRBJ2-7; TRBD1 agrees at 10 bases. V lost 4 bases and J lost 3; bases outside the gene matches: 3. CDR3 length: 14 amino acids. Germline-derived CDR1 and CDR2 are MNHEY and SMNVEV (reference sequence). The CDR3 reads CASSSDRGNYEQYF. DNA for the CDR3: TGTGCCAGCAGTTCGGACAGGGGGAACTACGAGCAGTACTTC.

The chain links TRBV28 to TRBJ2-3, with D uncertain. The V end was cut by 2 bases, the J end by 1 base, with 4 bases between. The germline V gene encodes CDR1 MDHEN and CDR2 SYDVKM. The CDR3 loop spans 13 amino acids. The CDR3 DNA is TGTGCCAGCAGTTTACACGGCACAGATACGCAGTATTTT. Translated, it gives CASSLHGTDTQYF. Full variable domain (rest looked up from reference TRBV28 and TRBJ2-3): DVKVTQSSRYLVKRTGEKVFLECVQDMDHENMFWYRQDPGLGLRLIYFSYDVKMKEKGDIPEGYSVSREKKERFSLILESASTNQTSMYLCASSLHGTDTQYFGPGTRLTVL.

The CDR3 here is CAISLTGGDGYTF. The DNA of the CDR3 is TGTGCCATCAGTTTAACAGGGGGCGATGGCTACACCTTC. V is TRBV10-3 and J is TRBJ1-2; 9 bases match TRBD1. The ends lost 5 bases at V and 6 bases at J; junction bases unmatched: 4. CDR3 size: 13 residues. Germline V gene data show CDR1 as ENHRY and CDR2 as SYGVKD.

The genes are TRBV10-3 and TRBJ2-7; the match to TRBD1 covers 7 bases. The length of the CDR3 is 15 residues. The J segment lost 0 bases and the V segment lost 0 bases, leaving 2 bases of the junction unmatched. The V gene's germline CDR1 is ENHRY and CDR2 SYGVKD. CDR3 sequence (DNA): TGTGCCATCAGTGAGTCGTACAGGGGCTCCTACGAGCAGTACTTC. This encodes CAISESYRGSYEQYF.

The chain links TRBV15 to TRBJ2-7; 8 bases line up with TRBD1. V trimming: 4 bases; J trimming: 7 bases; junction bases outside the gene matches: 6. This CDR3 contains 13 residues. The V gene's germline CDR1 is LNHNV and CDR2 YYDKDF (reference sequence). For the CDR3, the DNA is TGTGCCACCAGCAAAGACAGGGGTGGAGAGCAGTACTTC. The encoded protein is CATSKDRGGEQYF.

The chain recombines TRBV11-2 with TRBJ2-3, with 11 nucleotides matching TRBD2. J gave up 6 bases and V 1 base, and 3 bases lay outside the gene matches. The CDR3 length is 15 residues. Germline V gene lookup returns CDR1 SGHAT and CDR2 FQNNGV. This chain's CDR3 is CASSLGLAGFDTQYF. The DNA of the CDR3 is TGTGCCAGCAGCTTAGGACTAGCGGGATTCGATACGCAGTATTTT.

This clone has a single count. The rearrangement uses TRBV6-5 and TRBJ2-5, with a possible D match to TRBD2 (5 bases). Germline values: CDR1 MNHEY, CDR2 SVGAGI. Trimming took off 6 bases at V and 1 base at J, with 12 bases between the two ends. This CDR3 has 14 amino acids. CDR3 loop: CASRELAGQETQYF. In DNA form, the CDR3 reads TGTGCCAGCAGGGAGCTAGCTGGCCAAGAGACCCAGTACTTC.

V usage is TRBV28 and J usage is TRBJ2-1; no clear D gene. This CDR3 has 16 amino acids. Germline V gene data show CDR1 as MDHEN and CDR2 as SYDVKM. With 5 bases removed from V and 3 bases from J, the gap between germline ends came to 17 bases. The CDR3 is CASSPQTRRYYNEQFF. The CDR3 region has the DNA TGTGCCAGCAGTCCACAGACCCGCCGCTACTACAATGAGCAGTTCTTC.

The CDR3 bases are TGTGCCAGCAGTGGGGTGGCGTCTGTGGAGACCCAGTACTTC. Amino acids: CASSGVASVETQYF. The gene calls are TRBV19 and TRBJ2-5; the D is unclear. Trimming removed 9 bases at V and 5 bases at J, with 19 bases between. The CDR3 sequence is 14 residues long. The V gene's germline CDR1 is LNHDA and CDR2 SQIVND (reference sequence).

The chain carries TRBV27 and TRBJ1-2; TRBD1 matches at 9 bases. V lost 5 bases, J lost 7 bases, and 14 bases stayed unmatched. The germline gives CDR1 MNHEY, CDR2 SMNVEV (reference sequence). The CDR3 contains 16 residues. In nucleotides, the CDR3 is TGTGCCAGCAGTACCCGGACAGGGGATAGGCTTGGTGGCTACACCTTC. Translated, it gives CASSTRTGDRLGGYTF.

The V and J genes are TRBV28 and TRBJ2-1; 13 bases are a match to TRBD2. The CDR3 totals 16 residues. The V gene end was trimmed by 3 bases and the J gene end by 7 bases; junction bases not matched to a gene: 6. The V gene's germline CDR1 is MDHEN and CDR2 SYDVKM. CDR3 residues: CASSFPSGLAGNEQFF. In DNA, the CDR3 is TGTGCCAGCAGTTTTCCCTCGGGACTAGCGGGGAATGAGCAGTTCTTC.

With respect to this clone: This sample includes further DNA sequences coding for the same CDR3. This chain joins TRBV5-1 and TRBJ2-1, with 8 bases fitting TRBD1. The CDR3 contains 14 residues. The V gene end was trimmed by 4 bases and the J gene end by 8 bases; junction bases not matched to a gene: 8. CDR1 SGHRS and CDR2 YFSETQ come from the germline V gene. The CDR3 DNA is TGCGCCAGCAGCCTAGTGGCAGGGGGCGATGAGCAGTTCTTC. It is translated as CASSLVAGGDEQFF.

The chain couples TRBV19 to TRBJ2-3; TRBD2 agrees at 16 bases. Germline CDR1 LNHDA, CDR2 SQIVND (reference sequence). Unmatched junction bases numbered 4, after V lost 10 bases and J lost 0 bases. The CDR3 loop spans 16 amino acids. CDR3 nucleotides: TGTGCCACCGCGGGACTAGCGGGAGGGAGCACAGATACGCAGTATTTT. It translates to CATAGLAGGSTDTQYF.

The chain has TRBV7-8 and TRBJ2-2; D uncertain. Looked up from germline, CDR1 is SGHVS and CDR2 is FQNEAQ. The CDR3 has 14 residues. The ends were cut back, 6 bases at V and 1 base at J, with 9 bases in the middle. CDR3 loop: CASRVEMNTGELFF. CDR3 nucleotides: TGTGCCAGCAGAGTAGAGATGAACACCGGGGAGCTGTTTTTT.

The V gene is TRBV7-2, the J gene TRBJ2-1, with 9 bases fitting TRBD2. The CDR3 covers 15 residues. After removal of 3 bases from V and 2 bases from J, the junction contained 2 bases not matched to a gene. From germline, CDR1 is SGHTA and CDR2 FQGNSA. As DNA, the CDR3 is TGTGCCAGCAGCTTCAGCGGGAGGACCTACAATGAGCAGTTCTTC. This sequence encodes CASSFSGRTYNEQFF.

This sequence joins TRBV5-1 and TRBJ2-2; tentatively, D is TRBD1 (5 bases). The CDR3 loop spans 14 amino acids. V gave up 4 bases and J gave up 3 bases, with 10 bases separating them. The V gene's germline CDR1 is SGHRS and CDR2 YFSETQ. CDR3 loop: CASSPGHDTGELFF. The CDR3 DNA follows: TGCGCCAGCAGCCCTGGACACGACACCGGGGAGCTGTTTTTT.